This passage covers 20 T cell receptor beta chains from one sample sequenced in a study of blood T cell repertoires in COVID-19. The protocol was immunoSEQ multiplex PCR, while the TCRdb copy is restricted to in-frame clones and leaves out a portion. The table has around 290,000 clones, about nine tenths seen once. The specimen sequenced was PBMCs or T cells enriched from blood (not recorded which). The receptors here all came from a woman aged 35 to 49 who had recovered from COVID-19.

This clone was seen just once. V is TRBV9 and J is TRBJ2-1; 9 nucleotides agree with TRBD2. The CDR3 contains 16 residues. CDR1 SGDLS and CDR2 YYNGEE come from the germline V gene. V lost 0 bases to trimming and J lost 6 bases; unmatched junction nucleotides: 7. The chain's CDR3 is CASSVGGLAGPNEQFF. The CDR3 DNA follows: TGTGCCAGCAGCGTAGGGGGGCTAGCGGGGCCCAATGAGCAGTTCTTC.

The CDR3 sequence is CASSLIQGLVGYTF. The CDR3 DNA follows: TGCGCCAGCAGCTTGATACAGGGTCTCGTTGGCTACACCTTC. This sequence joins TRBV5-1 and TRBJ1-2, with D perhaps TRBD1 (6 bases). The V end was cut by 1 base, the J end by 7 bases, with 14 bases between. The CDR3 extends over 14 amino acids. Germline V gene data show CDR1 as SGHRS and CDR2 as YFSETQ.

This chain joins TRBV2 and TRBJ1-6; 7 bases fit TRBD1. V was clipped by 6 bases and J by 9 bases; unmatched bases: 5. The CDR3 loop spans 13 amino acids. Germline values: CDR1 SNHLY, CDR2 FYNNEI. As DNA, the CDR3 is TGTGCCAGCAGCATACAGGGGATTTCACCCCTCCACTTT. This sequence encodes CASSIQGISPLHF.

This clone was seen only a few times. The V and J genes are TRBV19 and TRBJ1-1, with D perhaps matching TRBD1 (6 bases). This CDR3 has 15 residues. V was pared by 5 bases and J by 6 bases, with 19 bases between. From germline, CDR1 is LNHDA and CDR2 SQIVND (reference sequence). CDR3 DNA: TGTGCCAGTAGTTCTGCCGGGGGGCGCATCGCTGAAGCTTTCTTT. Translated, it gives CASSSAGGRIAEAFF.

The chain recombines TRBV5-6 with TRBJ2-3; D gene unclear. The CDR3 is 13 residues long. CDR1 and CDR2 from the germline V gene are SGHDT and YYEEEE. The V end lost 4 bases, the J end lost 0 bases, and 6 bases lay between the germline ends. In nucleotides, the CDR3 is TGTGCCAGCAGCGTCGGGAGCACAGATACGCAGTATTTT. It codes for CASSVGSTDTQYF.

CDR3 coding DNA: TGTGCCAGCAGGACGAACTCGGGGGGAATCGGGGTCACAGCCAAAAACATTCAGTACTTC. Encoded protein: CASRTNSGGIGVTAKNIQYF. The chain employs TRBV2 and TRBJ2-4; TRBD2 aligns across 7 bases. CDR3 size: 20 residues. The trim removed 6 bases at V and 0 bases at J, leaving 20 bases unmatched. Per the germline V gene, CDR1 is SNHLY and CDR2 is FYNNEI.

The gene calls are TRBV12-3 or TRBV12-4 and TRBJ2-2; no clear D. There are 13 residues in the CDR3. Trimming stripped 7 bases from V and 4 bases from J, with 10 bases between. This chain's CDR3 is CASTPRFTGELFF. CDR3 in DNA: TGTGCCAGCACCCCCAGGTTCACCGGGGAGCTGTTTTTT.

The chain has TRBV15 and TRBJ2-3; perhaps TRBD1 as D (5 bases). Looked up from germline, CDR1 is LNHNV and CDR2 is YYDKDF (reference sequence). V lost 0 bases and J lost 4, with 11 bases in between. CDR3 length: 15 residues. The CDR3 region is CATSREQGLPDTQYF. CDR3 bases: TGTGCCACCAGCAGAGAGCAGGGTCTCCCAGATACGCAGTATTTT.

V usage is TRBV7-2 and J usage is TRBJ1-4, with D possibly TRBD1 on 5 matching bases. Germline assignment: CDR1 SGHTA and CDR2 FQGNSA. The germline V and J ends were trimmed by 3 bases and 7 bases, with 15 bases remaining between them. CDR3 length: 15 residues. This CDR3 is CASSFVQAGGEKLFF. DNA for the CDR3: TGTGCCAGCAGCTTCGTCCAGGCGGGGGGTGAAAAACTGTTTTTT. Full variable domain (missing parts from reference TRBV7-2 and TRBJ1-4): GAGVSQSPSNKVTEKGKDVELRCDPISGHTALYWYRQSLGQGLEFLIYFQGNSAPDKSGLPSDRFSAERTGGSVSTLTIQRTQQEDSAVYLCASSFVQAGGEKLFFGSGTQLSVL.

The rearrangement uses TRBV27 and TRBJ1-5; possibly TRBD1 for D (6 bases). V dropped 6 bases and J dropped 1 base, with 10 bases sitting between them. The germline CDR1 and CDR2 sequences are MNHEY and SMNVEV (reference sequence). This CDR3 spans 14 amino acids. The CDR3 loop is CASRGTLSNQPQHF. DNA for the CDR3: TGTGCCAGCAGAGGGACACTAAGCAATCAGCCCCAGCATTTT.

The chain employs TRBV6-1 and TRBJ1-4; D remains unclear. CDR3 length equals 13 residues. Looked up from germline, CDR1 is MNHNS and CDR2 is SASEGT. V was shortened by 3 bases and J by 11 bases, with 13 bases between the two germline ends. DNA for the CDR3: TGTGCCAGCAGTGATGTAGTGTGGCGGAAACTGTTTTTT. Encoded protein: CASSDVVWRKLFF.

The chain combines TRBV5-1 with TRBJ1-1; tentatively, D is TRBD1 (6 bases). V shed 5 bases and J shed 4 bases, with 12 bases lying between them. The CDR3 length is 13 residues. CDR1 SGHRS and CDR2 YFSETQ come from the germline V gene. The CDR3 loop reads CASRPGDGTEAFF. CDR3 bases: TGCGCCAGCAGGCCAGGGGATGGCACTGAAGCTTTCTTT.

The V and J genes are TRBV2 and TRBJ2-1; 9 nucleotides line up with TRBD2. Germline V lookup: CDR1 SNHLY, CDR2 FYNNEI. Losses at the gene ends were 7 bases for V and 4 bases for J; bases not matched to a gene: 8. CDR3 length equals 15 residues. The CDR3 loop reads CASTRLAGVYNEQFF. Written as DNA, the CDR3 is TGTGCCAGCACCCGTTTAGCGGGAGTGTACAATGAGCAGTTCTTC.

This chain uses TRBV5-1 with TRBJ2-7; D possibly corresponds to TRBD1 (5 bases). CDR3 size: 15 residues. Germline V gene lookup returns CDR1 SGHRS and CDR2 YFSETQ. Trimming cost V 5 bases and J 2 bases, with 17 bases left between them. CDR3 protein: CASRSDRPPPYEQYF. DNA for the CDR3: TGCGCCAGCAGGTCCGACAGACCACCGCCCTACGAGCAGTACTTC.

The V and J genes are TRBV19 and TRBJ1-2, with D perhaps TRBD1 (6 bases). V was cut by 8 bases and J by 11 bases, with 21 bases left in between. The CDR3 runs to 13 residues. The germline gives CDR1 LNHDA, CDR2 SQIVND (reference sequence). The CDR3 DNA follows: TGTGCCAGTGTACCGTCCGCACAGGGCCGTTACACCTTC. Protein: CASVPSAQGRYTF.

J is TRBJ2-4 and V is TRBV5-1, with TRBD2 identical over 10 bases. Germline assignment: CDR1 SGHRS and CDR2 YFSETQ. J was trimmed by 5 bases and V by 4 bases; bases with no gene match: 6. This CDR3 comprises 15 residues. In DNA form, the CDR3 reads TGCGCCAGCAGCGCGGCTAGCGGGAGCGAAAACATTCAGTACTTC. This gives the protein CASSAASGSENIQYF.

The chain carries TRBV7-2 and TRBJ1-5; the match to TRBD1 covers 8 bases. The germline gives CDR1 SGHTA, CDR2 FQGNSA. With V trimmed by 0 bases and J by 2 bases, 12 bases remained unmatched. The CDR3 spans 19 residues. Here the CDR3 DNA reads TGTGCCAGCAGCTTAGCACTACAGGGGGGCCTATCGCGCAATCAGCCCCAGCATTTT. As protein: CASSLALQGGLSRNQPQHF.

The J gene is TRBJ1-1, the V gene TRBV9; D remains ambiguous. Germline CDR1 reads SGDLS; CDR2 reads YYNGEE. This CDR3 is 15 amino acids long. Trimming pared 0 bases from V and 6 bases from J, leaving 15 bases between. CDR3 amino acids: CASSVDLGSAAEAFF. The CDR3 bases are TGTGCCAGCAGCGTAGATCTGGGCTCCGCCGCTGAAGCTTTCTTT.

The J gene is TRBJ2-5, the V gene TRBV5-1; D remains unclear. In germline, CDR1 is SGHRS, CDR2 YFSETQ. V was shortened by 0 bases and J by 1 base, with 7 bases between the two germline ends. The CDR3 contains 14 residues. CDR3 region: CASSLVPGQETQYF. For the CDR3, the DNA is TGCGCCAGCAGCTTGGTGCCAGGCCAAGAGACCCAGTACTTC.

This rearrangement joins TRBV13 to TRBJ1-1; TRBD1 aligns across 9 bases. The germline gives CDR1 PRHDT, CDR2 FYEKMQ (reference sequence). CDR3 size: 17 residues. Unmatched junction bases numbered 15, after V lost 0 bases and J lost 10 bases. The CDR3 bases are TGTGCCAGCAGCTTAGGGGACAGGGGTTCCCCCGATACGTCAGCTTTCTTT. Translation gives CASSLGDRGSPDTSAFF. The complete variable domain, with remaining parts taken from reference TRBV13 and TRBJ1-1, reads AAGVIQSPRHLIKEKRETATLKCYPIPRHDTVYWYQQGPGQDPQFLISFYEKMQSDKGSIPDRFSAQQFSDYHSELNMSSLELGDSALYFCASSLGDRGSPDTSAFFGQGTRLTVV.